This T cell receptor beta chain was retrieved from a study of graft-versus-host responses after intestinal transplantation. The method was immunoSEQ multiplex PCR; TCRdb's version includes in-frame clones alone and lacks a portion of them. Of about 39,000 clones listed, approximately 93% were seen once; the top ten hold approximately 20%. Concerning this clone: The antigen is undetermined.

From germline, CDR1 is SGHRS and CDR2 YFSETQ. The CDR3 spans 17 residues. V trimming: 0 bases; J trimming: 1 base; junction bases outside the gene matches: 5. The sequencing here drew on unstimulated CD8+ T cells sorted from spleen or lymph node cells, taken before transplant. The receptor was derived from a human donor who was the organ donor for an intestinal transplant. The V and J genes are TRBV5-1 and TRBJ1-3; 9 bases align to TRBD1. The CDR3 sequence is CASSLGTGEGSGNTIYF. As DNA, the CDR3 is TGCGCCAGCAGCTTGGGGACAGGGGAAGGATCTGGAAACACCATATATTTT.